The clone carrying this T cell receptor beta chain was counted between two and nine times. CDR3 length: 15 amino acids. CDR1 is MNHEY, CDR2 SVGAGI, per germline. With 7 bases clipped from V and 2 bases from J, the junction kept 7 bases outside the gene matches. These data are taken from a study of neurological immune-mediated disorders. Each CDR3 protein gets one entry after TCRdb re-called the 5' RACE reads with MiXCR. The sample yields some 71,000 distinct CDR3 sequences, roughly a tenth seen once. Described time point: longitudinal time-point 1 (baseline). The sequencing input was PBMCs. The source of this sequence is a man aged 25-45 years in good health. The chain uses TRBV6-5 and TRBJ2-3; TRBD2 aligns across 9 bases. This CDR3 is CASMRLADATDTQYF. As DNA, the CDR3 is TGTGCCAGCATGCGACTAGCGGATGCCACAGATACGCAGTATTTT.